These 16 T cell receptor beta chains were sequenced from one sample in a study of control samples from healthy donors and cancer patients. Data came from immunoSEQ multiplex PCR; TCRdb stores just in-frame clones and leaves some out. The table lists approximately 83,000 clones, 85% to 95% of them singletons. Sequencing used blood. These receptors were obtained from a woman in her twenties or thirties in good health.

This clone was recorded once. The rearrangement joins TRBV29-1 to TRBJ1-4; a possible D gene is TRBD1 (5 bases). The CDR3 loop spans 14 amino acids. Trimming pared 7 bases from V and 1 base from J, leaving 13 bases between. Germline CDR1 is SQVTM and CDR2 is ANQGSEA. The CDR3 sequence: CSALDTLTNEKLFF. CDR3 DNA sequence: TGCAGCGCTCTGGACACCCTAACTAATGAAAAACTGTTTTTT.

The chain employs TRBV19 and TRBJ2-7; TRBD2 aligns across 8 bases. V dropped 5 bases and J dropped 3; count of bases not matched to a gene: 3. This CDR3 has 13 amino acids. Germline-derived CDR1 and CDR2 are LNHDA and SQIVND (reference sequence). The CDR3 region has the DNA TGTGCCAGTAGTGCGGGGGGCAACTACGAGCAGTACTTC. Amino acids: CASSAGGNYEQYF.

The chain carries TRBV5-3 and TRBJ2-1; maybe TRBD1 (6 bases). TRBV5-3 is marked as an open reading frame, function uncertain. V was pared by 0 bases and J by 7 bases, with 17 bases between. The CDR3 loop spans 16 amino acids. The chain's CDR3 is CARSLEGRGRGNEQFF. The CDR3 DNA reads TGTGCCAGAAGCTTGGAGGGCAGGGGAAGGGGGAATGAGCAGTTCTTC.

The gene calls are TRBV19 and TRBJ2-3; 7 positions match TRBD1. J gave up 6 bases and V 0 bases, and 6 bases lay outside the gene matches. The CDR3 spans 15 residues. Germline V gene sequence: CDR1 LNHDA, CDR2 SQIVND (reference sequence). CDR3 DNA sequence: TGTGCCAGTAGTATAGAGGCAGGGGGAAAGGATACGCAGTATTTT. It encodes CASSIEAGGKDTQYF.

V is TRBV14 and J is TRBJ1-1, with 10 bases fitting TRBD1. The CDR3 loop spans 17 amino acids. V lost 2 bases to trimming and J lost 2 bases; unmatched junction nucleotides: 8. The V gene's germline CDR1 is SGHDN and CDR2 FVKESK. The CDR3 DNA reads TGTGCCAGCAGCCAACGCCGGGGGGACAGGGGTAACACTGAAGCTTTCTTT. Translation gives CASSQRRGDRGNTEAFF.

This clone appeared once. The chain uses TRBV5-4 and TRBJ1-4, with TRBD1 matching over 11 bases. This CDR3 comprises 17 residues. From germline, CDR1 is SGHNT and CDR2 YYREEE (reference sequence). V gave up 4 bases and J gave up 7 bases; unmatched junction bases: 12. The CDR3 sequence is CASSHRFGQGAGEKLFF. The CDR3 nucleotides read TGTGCCAGCAGCCACCGATTCGGACAGGGGGCGGGTGAAAAACTGTTTTTT.

This chain links TRBV6-6 with TRBJ2-3, with D possibly being TRBD2 (6 bases). With 6 bases removed from V and 1 base from J, the gap between germline ends came to 11 bases. Germline V gene sequence: CDR1 MNHNY, CDR2 SVGAGI (reference sequence). CDR3 length: 14 amino acids. The CDR3 sequence: CASRRRGGTDTQYF. Here the CDR3 DNA reads TGTGCCAGCAGAAGGCGGGGTGGCACAGATACGCAGTATTTT.

The V call is TRBV2, the J call TRBJ2-7, with TRBD2 matching 8 bases. CDR1 and CDR2 from the germline V gene are SNHLY and FYNNEI. This CDR3 region has 14 residues. V was pared by 8 bases and J by 3 bases, with 9 bases of the junction left unmatched. CDR3 amino acids: CASSEAGEGYEQYF. CDR3 sequence (DNA): TGTGCCAGCTCCGAAGCGGGAGAAGGCTACGAGCAGTACTTC.

The chain is built from TRBV25-1 and TRBJ1-2, with D unresolved. CDR1 is MGHDK, CDR2 SYGVNS, per germline. Trimming took 1 base from V and 4 from J, leaving 7 bases between them. The CDR3 is 13 residues long. DNA of the CDR3: TGTGCCAGCAGTGAATCGGGTACCTATGGCTACACCTTC. Protein: CASSESGTYGYTF.

This chain's CDR3 is CASSLLGDQPQHF. CDR3 nucleotide sequence: TGTGCCAGCAGCTTACTGGGGGATCAGCCCCAGCATTTT. The chain joins TRBV7-8 to TRBJ1-5, with D perhaps matching TRBD1 (5 bases). With 2 bases removed from V and 5 bases from J, the gap between germline ends came to 7 bases. CDR3 size: 13 residues. Germline lookup yields CDR1 SGHVS and CDR2 FQNEAQ.

This chain links TRBV6-7 with TRBJ2-7, with 8 bases aligning to TRBD1. TRBV6-7 carries the ORF label, with uncertain function. The CDR3 has 18 residues. With V trimmed by 5 bases and J by 0 bases, 15 bases remained unmatched. The CDR3 bases are TGTGCCAGCAGTGCGAAACGACGGGACAGGTCCATCTCCTACGAGCAGTACTTC. Its protein is CASSAKRRDRSISYEQYF.

The V and J genes are TRBV10-2 and TRBJ2-7; TRBD1 agrees at 8 bases. The trim removed 2 bases at V and 4 bases at J, leaving 7 bases unmatched. Germline V gene sequence: CDR1 WSHSY, CDR2 SAAADI. The CDR3 extends over 15 amino acids. Written as DNA, the CDR3 is TGCGCCAGCAGTGAGATCCAGGGGGCAAGGTACGAGCAGTACTTC. It translates to CASSEIQGARYEQYF.

This chain connects TRBV24-1 to TRBJ2-7, with 7 bases that match TRBD2. Trimming removed 3 bases from V and 4 bases from J; junction bases left unmatched: 5. CDR1 and CDR2 from the germline V gene are KGHDR and SFDVKD. CDR3 size: 14 residues. The CDR3 sequence is CATSDRASGYEQYF. For the CDR3, the DNA is TGTGCCACCAGTGATCGGGCTAGCGGTTACGAGCAGTACTTC.

CDR3 region: CASSLDRGRSSYEQYF. DNA of the CDR3: TGTGCCAGCAGCTTAGATCGGGGTAGAAGCTCCTACGAGCAGTACTTC. The chain is built from TRBV11-3 and TRBJ2-7; weak D call: TRBD2 (5 bases). The germline gives CDR1 SGHNT, CDR2 YENEEA. V was cut by 0 bases and J by 0 bases, with 12 bases left in between. This CDR3 has 16 amino acids.

In the case of this clone: This sample includes further DNA sequences coding for the same CDR3. The V gene is TRBV19, the J gene TRBJ2-3; 8 bases agree with TRBD2. Losses at the gene ends were 1 base for V and 6 bases for J; bases not matched to a gene: 0. Germline-derived CDR1 and CDR2 are LNHDA and SQIVND (reference sequence). The CDR3 is 13 residues long. The chain's CDR3 is CASSIGLADTQYF. The CDR3 region has the DNA TGTGCCAGTAGTATAGGACTAGCGGATACGCAGTATTTT.

On this clone: The junction differs from germline at one of its ends, possibly a read error. The V gene is TRBV7-7, the J gene TRBJ2-5; 9 bases map to TRBD1. The germline CDR1 and CDR2 sequences are SSHAT and FNYEAQ (reference sequence). The CDR3 covers 15 residues. In DNA, the CDR3 is TGTGCTAGCAGCTTAGGCGGGACAGGGAGAGAGACCCAGTACTTC. It yields the protein CASSLGGTGRETQYF.